This T cell receptor beta chain was documented in a study of blood T cell repertoires in COVID-19. Study-level information: Collection of acute and convalescent COVID-19 samples took place in the United States, Italy and Spain. The analysed material was cDNA or gDNA that came from T cells, B-cell-depleted T cells, or PBMCs.

In the original analysis: The authors estimated nucleated cell counts from reference gene primer amplification. The protocol was immunoSEQ multiplex PCR, while the TCRdb copy is restricted to in-frame clones and leaves out a portion. The V and J calls and clone size are taken from that table; D and trimming were inferred from the DNA. This repertoire shows about 180,000 clones, over 90% found once; its top ten account for 0.53%. Germline values: CDR1 SGDLS, CDR2 YYNGEE. Trimming stripped 0 bases from V and 0 bases from J, with 10 bases between. The CDR3 has 15 amino acids. The sample comprised peripheral blood. The source of this sequence is a man aged 45-65 years with acute or convalescent COVID-19. The genes are TRBV9 and TRBJ2-7, with D maybe TRBD2 (6 bases). In DNA form, the CDR3 reads TGTGCCAGCAGCGTAGCGGCGGGACTCTCCTACGAGCAGTACTTC. Its translation is CASSVAAGLSYEQYF.